This T cell receptor beta chain stems from a study of blood T cell repertoires in COVID-19 (dated by TCRdb to 2020 to 2022). For the wider study: Collaborator samples came from the United States, Italy and Spain and covered acute and convalescent phases of COVID-19. Where available, HLA class I and class II types were obtained from metadata supplied by the sample provider rather than from assay-based typing. Subjects who had been exposed to COVID-19, were actively infected with it, or had recovered from it provided the deeply sampled blood TCRbeta repertoires that made up the dataset. A de-identified subject ID, COVID-19 status, age in years and sex were almost always included in the sample metadata. The prospective study material was composed of cDNA or gDNA derived from T cells, B-cell-depleted T cells, or PBMCs. A freely available public database, intended as a resource for researchers studying the immune response to SARS-CoV-2, is where the repertoires were released. The samples were drawn from the first 160 participants of the ongoing ImmuneRACE study and from under 1,500 subjects provided by 6 global collaborators. General findings and caveats noted by the study authors: Clinical and demographic metadata were provided uncurated, with the amount varying by source and participant.

Enrolling through a virtual design, the prospective study's participants ranged in age from roughly 18 to 90 years and lived across roughly 24 United States geographic areas. To assign participants to cohorts, the prospective study relied on clinical history that participants themselves reported in a screening survey and a study questionnaire. For ImmuneRACE Cohort 3, a participant was defined as recovered based on two consecutive negative NP/OP PCR tests, clearance by a healthcare professional, or resolution of symptoms. In the prospective study, mobile phlebotomists collected whole blood, serum and a nasopharyngeal or oropharyngeal swab from each participant. Over an approximately 2-month period, participants in the prospective study had the option of providing additional blood draws and questionnaires. Before DNA extraction, blood samples from the prospective study were shipped at room temperature or frozen.

TCRbeta CDR3 regions were amplified from genomic DNA by means of the immunoSEQ Assay, a bias-controlled multiplex PCR. Processing in the source paper ran as follows. Nucleated cell counts per sample were estimated from amplification of reference gene primers within the assay. To quantify the absolute abundance of each unique TCRbeta CDR3 rearrangement, sequence reads were collapsed and filtered. For each sample, productive Simpson clonality was calculated as the square root of Simpson's diversity index over productive rearrangements. The clones in this table, taken by TCRdb from immuneACCESS, are in-frame only. Not every clone is retained; where verified, under half of the shortfall comes from an unresolved V gene, and the cause of the rest is unknown. V and J calls and clone size come straight from that table; D and trimming were deduced from the DNA. Present in this sample are approximately 440,000 clones, roughly 87% of which were seen just once. The ten largest account for around 0.7% of the sample.

CDR1 and CDR2 are read off the germline V gene as SGDLS and YYNGEE. The CDR3 measures 15 amino acids from cysteine to phenylalanine. Of all the DNA, just the CDR3 is kept, 45 bases in frame from base 1. V drops 0 bases and J drops 4 bases, leaving 10 bases in between. This clone has ten or more counts. What antigen it recognizes has not been identified. No much larger clone exists at a distance of one base, and base qualities are not known. The sequence came from a woman younger than 35 who had recovered from COVID-19. Material: PBMCs or T cells enriched from blood (not recorded which). The rearranged segments are TRBV9 and TRBJ1-4, with TRBD1 as a weak D call on 5 bases. Read as DNA, the sequence is TGTGCCAGCAGCGTAGGTCAGGGTGGTAATGAAAAACTGTTTTTT. Translated, it gives CASSVGQGGNEKLFF.